This TCR beta chain was found in a study of glioma-infiltrating T cells after dendritic cell vaccination. Time point of the sample: after dendritic cell vaccination, including at tumor progression/relapse. TCRB CDR3 was amplified from 2 ug genomic DNA or less. Sequencing used immunoSEQ multiplex PCR; TCRdb keeps in-frame clones, though not all of them. The sample yields about 99,000 clones, 80% seen once. This CDR3 has 15 amino acids. The germline V gene encodes CDR1 SGHTA and CDR2 FQGNSA. Trimming removed 1 base from V and 5 bases from J, with 14 bases in between. Study-level points and caveats: Survival was not directly related to TCR clonality in these patients.

Note on this clone: Its antigen remains unidentified.

Sample: blood, taken after dendritic cell vaccination. The rearrangement links TRBV7-2 to TRBJ1-2; D not certain. The clonotype was recovered from a human donor with glioblastoma. The CDR3 bases are TGTGCCAGCAGCTTAGATTGGCGGCAGTCTTATGGCTACACCTTC. Translating gives CASSLDWRQSYGYTF. The variable domain in full, with the rest retrieved from reference TRBV7-2 and TRBJ1-2, is GAGVSQSPSNKVTEKGKDVELRCDPISGHTALYWYRQSLGQGLEFLIYFQGNSAPDKSGLPSDRFSAERTGGSVSTLTIQRTQQEDSAVYLCASSLDWRQSYGYTFGSGTRLTVV.